Given below is one TCR beta chain in context. These data belong to a study of blood T cell repertoires in COVID-19. Trimming removed 5 bases from V and 1 base from J; junction bases left unmatched: 4. The CDR3 is 15 amino acids. Germline V gene sequence: CDR1 MNHEY, CDR2 SMNVEV (reference sequence). Only in-frame clones appear in the TCRdb table, and some are missing; sequencing was by immunoSEQ multiplex PCR. Of approximately 330,000 clones listed, over 85% were seen once; the top ten hold roughly a tenth. The receptor's source is a woman younger than 45 who had recovered from COVID-19. The chain has TRBV27 and TRBJ1-3; 8 bases map to TRBD1. Sequences were obtained from PBMCs or T cells enriched from blood (not recorded which). This CDR3 is CASSPRTGSGNTIYF. Written as DNA, the CDR3 is TGTGCCAGCAGTCCGCGGACAGGGTCTGGAAACACCATATATTTT.